This TCR beta chain came from a study of cytomegalovirus exposure and HLA in healthy donors (dated by TCRdb to about 2017). Regarding the research as a whole: A later analysis indicated that the 130 or so validation repertoires were generated on the platform also employed for the 666 repertoires of the first cohort. The aim of the study was to test whether cataloging public T cell receptors could identify signatures of past pathogen exposure. A separate validation cohort of 100 to 150 different subjects was used in addition to the approximately 640-subject first cohort. To predict cytomegalovirus infection status, the study brought together high-throughput TCR immunosequencing, statistical association of individual TCRs with disease status, and machine learning. Overall study outcomes, separate from this receptor: The classifier was reported to diagnose cytomegalovirus status with high specificity and sensitivity in both the original cohort and the validation cohort. The study gave a list of over 150 TCR beta chains associated with cytomegalovirus. Three of the identified cytomegalovirus-associated TCR beta chains were confirmed in vitro to be specific for cytomegalovirus antigens. It was suggested by the authors that the approach could potentially be generalized to other disease states and immunological phenotypes. Subsequent analysis determined that TCRs grouped into clusters in the first cohort also showed a tendency toward co-occurrence across the roughly 110 validation repertoires, and about 94% of cluster scores exceeded 0. A later analysis had no HLA typing for the validation cohort, so co-occurrence there was scored across all 110 or so repertoires. Across donors, most TCR sequences were observed very rarely, whereas some public TCRs were present in many individuals.

V loses 4 bases of germline sequence and J loses 4 bases, and the interval between the two ends is 11 bases. CDR1 and CDR2 were assigned from the germline V gene as LGHNA and YNFKEQ. From its cysteine to its phenylalanine, the CDR3 spans 13 amino acids. Just CDR3 DNA is preserved here, 39 bases in frame from base 1. Receptor libraries were prepared by the immunoSEQ multiplex PCR assay. Under the source paper's analysis protocol: To diagnose cytomegalovirus status from the catalog of TCR beta chain sequences, a statistical classification framework was built. TCRdb took over this immuneACCESS table, retaining in-frame rearrangements with V and J assigned. Such tables are incomplete; in checked studies, under half of the missing clones stem from an unresolved V gene, and the remainder is unexplained. From that table come the V and J calls and clone size; the DNA was used to work out D and trimming. Present in this sample are hundreds of thousands of clones, about nine tenths of which were seen just once. The top ten clones comprise 1.5% to 2% of the sample.

This clone was recorded once. Its cognate antigen has yet to be identified. No quality values exist for individual bases; no much larger clone is one base distant. Donors formed part of the validation cohort, which comprised over a hundred subjects and was distinct from the first cohort of under 800 subjects. The sequence derives from a woman aged 18-29 years in good health and CMV-seropositive. Sequencing was performed on PBMCs. The chain employs TRBV4-2 and TRBJ2-7, with the D gene not clear enough to name. The bases are TGTGCCAGCAGCCCGTTGACGGGTTACGAGCAGTACTTC. This codes for CASSPLTGYEQYF.